The source of this T cell receptor beta chain is a study of blood T cell repertoires in COVID-19. Study overall: The samples span acute and convalescent COVID-19 from the United States, Italy and Spain. T cells, B-cell-depleted T cells, or PBMCs provided the cDNA or gDNA that served as material.

Germline lookup yields CDR1 LNHNV and CDR2 YYDKDF (reference sequence). Trimming took 1 base from V and 7 from J; bases not matched to a gene: 10. The CDR3 loop spans 17 amino acids. As originally analysed: Reference gene primer amplification gave nucleated cell count estimates. Using immunoSEQ multiplex PCR, the repertoire was profiled, and TCRdb retains in-frame clones only, with some absent. The DNA gave D and trimming, while V, J and clone size come from that table. Of just over 650,000 clones listed, 90% were seen once; the top ten hold more than 0.25%. This clone was seen a single time. This clonotype was sampled from a woman younger than 30 with acute or convalescent COVID-19. The chain combines TRBV15 with TRBJ2-1, with 10 positions matching TRBD2. The sample comprised peripheral blood. The CDR3 DNA reads as TGTGCCACCAGCAGAGTGGCCCTAGCGGGGGTAGGGAATGAGCAGTTCTTC. It is translated as CATSRVALAGVGNEQFF. Complete variable domain (other parts from reference TRBV15 and TRBJ2-1): DAMVIQNPRYQVTQFGKPVTLSCSQTLNHNVMYWYQQKSSQAPKLLFHYYDKDFNNEADTPDNFQSRRPNTSFCFLDIRSPGLGDTAMYLCATSRVALAGVGNEQFFGPGTRLTVL.